Listed here are 19 T cell receptor beta chains from one sample, sequenced in a study of T cell repertoires in aging, cancer and after chemotherapy. TCR beta rearrangements were amplified from peripheral blood genomic DNA. A mixed TRB-A/B primer pool amplified rearranged TRB by multiplex touch-down PCR. TCRdb processed the multiplex PCR reads anew with MiXCR; each CDR3 protein has one entry. The table shows approximately 2,900 distinct CDR3 sequences, with 20% to 25% occurring only once. The specimen sequenced was blood. Every receptor here comes from a human donor with a solid tumor.

This clonotype is medium-sized in the sample. The chain employs TRBV19 and TRBJ2-6; D gene ambiguous. CDR1 is LNHDA, CDR2 SQIVND, per germline (reference sequence). Trimming cost V 3 bases and J 0 bases, with 12 bases left between them. This CDR3 is 17 amino acids long. The CDR3 DNA reads TGTGCCAGTAGTATTTTAATCGGTTCCTCTGGGGCCAACGTCCTGACTTTC. Its protein is CASSILIGSSGANVLTF.

Notes on this clonotype: A read error may explain this, as a much larger clone is one base away. The chain uses TRBV19 and TRBJ1-1, with D possibly being TRBD1 (5 bases). Trimming shortened V by 6 bases and J by 1 base, and 15 bases separated the two germline ends. The CDR3 runs to 15 residues. CDR1 is LNHDA, CDR2 SQIVND, per germline (reference sequence). The CDR3 spells CASSRGRHTNTEAFF. CDR3 in DNA: TGTGCCAGTAGCCGGGGACGCCACACGAACACTGAAGCTTTCTTT.

This clonotype qualifies as medium-sized. The chain has TRBV7-6 and TRBJ1-4; TRBD1 agrees at 8 bases. Germline V gene data show CDR1 as SGHVS and CDR2 as FNYEAQ. Losses at the gene ends were 5 bases for V and 8 bases for J; bases not matched to a gene: 7. This CDR3 spans 14 amino acids. CDR3 nucleotides: TGTGCCAGCAGCCCAGGACAGGGCGGCGAAAAACTGTTTTTT. Amino acids: CASSPGQGGEKLFF.

This clonotype was observed a handful of times. This chain joins TRBV6-5 and TRBJ2-3; the D gene could be TRBD1 or TRBD2 (5 bases each). The germline V gene has CDR1 MNHEY and CDR2 SVGAGI. V was cut by 6 bases and J by 4 bases, with 11 bases left in between. The CDR3 spans 13 residues. CDR3 sequence (DNA): TGTGCCAGCAGACCCGGGACCCCAGATACGCAGTATTTT. This encodes CASRPGTPDTQYF.

The genes are TRBV5-1 and TRBJ1-5; weak D call: TRBD1 (5 bases). Germline CDR1 SGHRS, CDR2 YFSETQ. This CDR3 is built from 14 residues. The germline V and J ends were trimmed by 4 bases and 10 bases, with 18 bases remaining between them. CDR3 nucleotide sequence: TGCGCCAGCAGCCCAGGGACTGGGGTTTCTCCCCAGCATTTT. It translates to CASSPGTGVSPQHF.

By share, this clonotype ranks as medium-sized. The chain is built from TRBV6-4 and TRBJ2-7; 8 bases map to TRBD2. V trimming: 3 bases; J trimming: 5 bases; junction bases outside the gene matches: 3. Germline loops: CDR1 MRHNA, CDR2 SNTAGT. The CDR3 loop spans 13 amino acids. DNA for the CDR3: TGTGCCAGCAGTGAGGGACTAGAGAACGAGCAGTACTTC. Translation gives CASSEGLENEQYF.

This clonotype turned up a few times. The V and J genes are TRBV5-1 and TRBJ2-7, with D unresolved. Trimming took 0 bases from V and 6 from J, leaving 10 bases between them. This CDR3 has 13 amino acids. The germline V gene has CDR1 SGHRS and CDR2 YFSETQ. CDR3 sequence reads: CASSLGEASEQYF. CDR3 sequence (DNA): TGCGCCAGCAGCTTGGGTGAGGCCTCCGAGCAGTACTTC.

As concerns this clonotype: One end of the junction varies from germline; a read error may be responsible. The chain has TRBV12-3 or TRBV12-4 and TRBJ1-5; possible D gene TRBD1, 6 bases. There are 14 residues in the CDR3. The CDR3 loop reads CVSSFGQGNQPQHF. CDR3 DNA sequence: TGTGTCAGCAGTTTCGGTCAGGGGAATCAGCCCCAGCATTTT.

This clonotype was seen only a few times. This chain joins TRBV6-5 and TRBJ2-5; the D gene is possibly TRBD1 (6 bases). Germline loops: CDR1 MNHEY, CDR2 SVGAGI. CDR3 length: 20 residues. V lost 5 bases, J lost 2 bases, and 30 bases lay in between. Written as DNA, the CDR3 is TGTGCCAGCAGTCTAACAGGAATACAGGGAATTCTCAGTGGGCAAGAGACCCAGTACTTC. Residues: CASSLTGIQGILSGQETQYF.

V and J are TRBV11-1 and TRBJ1-2; 7 bases match TRBD1. Germline trimming cut 7 bases from V and 7 bases from J; bases unmatched to any gene: 6. Germline lookup yields CDR1 SGHAT and CDR2 FQDESV (reference sequence). The CDR3 consists of 12 residues. CDR3 sequence: CASNGNRGGYTF. The CDR3 DNA sequence: TGTGCCAGCAACGGAAACAGGGGTGGCTACACCTTC.

V is TRBV18 and J is TRBJ1-1; tentatively, D is TRBD1 (5 bases). The length of the CDR3 is 14 residues. Germline V lookup: CDR1 KGHSH, CDR2 LQKENI. V lost 3 bases and J 1 base, leaving 9 bases between the germline ends. The CDR3 loop is CASSPNGGNTEAFF. The CDR3 DNA follows: TGTGCCAGCTCACCGAACGGGGGGAACACTGAAGCTTTCTTT.

This clonotype was detected only a few times. The chain has TRBV4-2 and TRBJ2-2; 10 nucleotides agree with TRBD1. The CDR3 length is 16 residues. The V gene end was trimmed by 0 bases and the J gene end by 7 bases; junction bases not matched to a gene: 5. Per germline, CDR1 LGHNA and CDR2 YNFKEQ. The CDR3 DNA reads TGTGCCAGCAGCCAAGAAAGCGGGGACAGGGGCGGGGAGCTGTTTTTT. It yields the protein CASSQESGDRGGELFF.

Sample share makes this clonotype medium-sized. This chain joins TRBV6-5 and TRBJ2-1; 9 bases agree with TRBD2. V lost 4 bases and J lost 6; bases outside the gene matches: 10. Germline values: CDR1 MNHEY, CDR2 SVGAGI. The CDR3 loop spans 16 amino acids. CDR3 sequence: CASSFLAGGPGNEQFF. The CDR3 DNA reads as TGTGCCAGCAGTTTCCTCGCGGGAGGGCCGGGCAATGAGCAGTTCTTC.

In this sample, this clonotype is medium-sized. V gene TRBV6-6 combines with J gene TRBJ2-5, with D perhaps given as TRBD1 or TRBD2 (5 bases each). V was shortened by 8 bases and J by 5 bases, with 21 bases between the two germline ends. The CDR3 is 15 residues long. Per the germline V gene, CDR1 is MNHNY and CDR2 is SVGAGI (reference sequence). CDR3 sequence (DNA): TGTGCCAGCTGTAAGTCGCTGGGGCGCGGGGAGACCCAGTACTTC. As protein: CASCKSLGRGETQYF.

Judged by abundance, this clonotype is medium-sized (0.01 to 0.1%). The V gene is TRBV19, the J gene TRBJ1-3; D call uncertain. Per the germline V gene, CDR1 is LNHDA and CDR2 is SQIVND (reference sequence). V gave up 3 bases and J gave up 4 bases, with 10 bases separating them. This CDR3 contains 14 residues. The CDR3 spells CASSIGEYGNTIYF. DNA for the CDR3: TGTGCCAGTAGTATCGGGGAGTACGGAAACACCATATATTTT.

This clonotype ranks as medium-sized. The V gene is TRBV27, the J gene TRBJ1-2; possible D gene TRBD1, 5 bases. The CDR3 is 15 residues long. With 0 bases removed from V and 1 base from J, the gap between germline ends came to 9 bases. The germline gives CDR1 MNHEY, CDR2 SMNVEV (reference sequence). The CDR3, as DNA: TGTGCCAGCAGTTTATCTGCGGGGGGTAACTATGGCTACACCTTC. This sequence encodes CASSLSAGGNYGYTF.

This clonotype was counted a few times. V gene TRBV5-5 combines with J gene TRBJ2-7; 15 nucleotides align to TRBD2. Trimming cost V 3 bases and J 3 bases; bases outside gene matches: 4. Germline V gives CDR1 SGHKS, CDR2 YYEKEE (reference sequence). The CDR3 is made up of 16 amino acids. The CDR3 region is CASSSGLAGGYYEQYF. The CDR3 DNA follows: TGTGCCAGCAGCTCCGGACTAGCGGGAGGGTACTACGAGCAGTACTTC.

The chain links TRBV24-1 to TRBJ2-5, with TRBD1 matching 8 bases. The CDR3 extends over 15 amino acids. CDR1 and CDR2 (germline): KGHDR, SFDVKD. With 5 bases clipped from V and 4 bases from J, the junction kept 8 bases outside the gene matches. The CDR3 DNA reads TGTGCCACCAGTGCCCCAGACAGGGGTGGAGAGACCCAGTACTTC. Its translation: CATSAPDRGGETQYF.

V usage is TRBV6-6 and J usage is TRBJ2-3, with D perhaps matching TRBD2 (6 bases). Germline V lookup: CDR1 MNHNY, CDR2 SVGAGI (reference sequence). The CDR3 sequence is 15 residues long. Trimming stripped 2 bases from V and 2 bases from J, with 11 bases between. CDR3 loop: CASSYGGLYTDTQYF. CDR3 in DNA: TGTGCCAGCAGTTACGGGGGACTCTACACAGATACGCAGTATTTT.